The following is a T cell receptor (beta chain) sequence with its context. The antigen remains unidentified. This sample is drawn from a study of cytomegalovirus exposure and HLA in healthy donors. With 60 Vbeta and 13 Jbeta primers, the PCR was carried out. The method was immunoSEQ multiplex PCR; TCRdb's version includes in-frame clones alone and lacks a portion of them. The repertoire holds around 130,000 clones, with 82% as singletons. Findings of the study overall: Later analysis demonstrated an association between a missense DCLRE1C variant and TCR beta V- and J-gene trimming. Listed as cytomegalovirus-associated were 150 to 200 TCR beta chains. The availability of immune exposure information extended only to CMV serostatus.

Sequencing was performed on PBMCs. The clonotype originates from a boy aged 2 to 10 in good health and CMV-seronegative.

DNA of the CDR3: TGTGCCAGCAGCTTAGGCCGGGCCTACGAGCAGTACTTC. This gives the protein CASSLGRAYEQYF. The V gene is TRBV7-9, the J gene TRBJ2-7, with no clear D. Per germline, CDR1 SEHNR and CDR2 FQNEAQ (reference sequence). CDR3 length: 13 residues. V lost 1 base to trimming and J lost 2 bases, with 6 bases between them.